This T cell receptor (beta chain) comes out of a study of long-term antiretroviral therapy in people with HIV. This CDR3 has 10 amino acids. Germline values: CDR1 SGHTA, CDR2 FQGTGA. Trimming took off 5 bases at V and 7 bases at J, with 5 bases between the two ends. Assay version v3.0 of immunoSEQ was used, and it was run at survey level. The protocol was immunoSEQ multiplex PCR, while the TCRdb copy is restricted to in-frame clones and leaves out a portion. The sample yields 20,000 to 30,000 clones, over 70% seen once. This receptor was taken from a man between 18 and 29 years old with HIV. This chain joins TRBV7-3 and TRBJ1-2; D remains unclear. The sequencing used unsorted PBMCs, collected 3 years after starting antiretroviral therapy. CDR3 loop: CASSRIGYTF. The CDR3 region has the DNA TGTGCCAGCAGCCGGATTGGCTACACCTTC.